The rows below give T cell receptor beta chains drawn from one sample of a study of tumor and adjacent non-tumor tissue in lung cancer. TCRdb re-called the multiplex PCR reads with MiXCR, one entry per CDR3 protein. The sample consists of tens of thousands of distinct CDR3 sequences, around 70% of them appearing once. The sample was lung tumor tissue. The source is a woman in her 70s with non-small cell lung cancer. Each CDR3 is given with its conserved first and last residue. A D gene is named only where the DNA matches it firmly. Only part of the rows carry a size: once, few, many, or a class if the clone is expanded.

J gene: TRBJ2-1
D gene: .
clone size: .
V gene: TRBV10-1
CDR3 protein: CASSATRRRGSYSGQFF
CDR3 DNA: TGCGCCAGCAGTGCCACGCGACGCAGAGGCTCCTACAGTGGGCAGTTCTTC

J gene: TRBJ2-1
D gene: .
clone size: .
V gene: TRBV6-1
CDR3 protein: CVSSPNRAGYEEFF
CDR3 DNA: TGTGTCAGCAGCCCCAACAGAGCGGGTTATGAGGAGTTCTTC

J gene: TRBJ2-2
D gene: .
clone size: .
V gene: TRBV12-3/TRBV12-4
CDR3 protein: CASTDREAAGGLFF
CDR3 DNA: TGTGCCAGCACCGACAGGGAGGCGGCCGGGGGGCTGTTTTTT

J gene: TRBJ2-1
D gene: .
clone size: .
V gene: TRBV12-3/TRBV12-4
CDR3 protein: CASNPLSGERFF
CDR3 DNA: TGTGCCAGCAATCCGCTTTCGGGTGAGCGGTTCTTC

J gene: TRBJ2-2
D gene: .
clone size: few
V gene: TRBV6-1
CDR3 protein: CTSSLQAYTGELFF
CDR3 DNA: TGTACCAGCAGTTTACAGGCGTACACCGGGGAGCTGTTTTTT

J gene: TRBJ2-7
D gene: .
clone size: .
V gene: TRBV28
CDR3 protein: CASSLMGGRNSYEQYF
CDR3 DNA: TGTGCCAGCAGTTTAATGGGCGGGCGCAATTCCTACGAGCAGTACTTC

J gene: TRBJ2-1
D gene: .
clone size: .
V gene: TRBV6-5
CDR3 protein: CASSYSATRGKGQFF
CDR3 DNA: TGTGCCAGCAGTTACTCGGCGACTCGCGGGAAGGGGCAATTCTTC

J gene: TRBJ2-7
D gene: TRBD1
clone size: few
V gene: TRBV20-1
CDR3 protein: CSARAPEGAAGEQYF
CDR3 DNA: TGCAGTGCTAGAGCCCCAGAGGGGGCGGCCGGCGAGCAGTACTTC

J gene: TRBJ2-5
D gene: TRBD2
clone size: many
V gene: TRBV11-3
CDR3 protein: CASSPPPLIAGGPVTQYF
CDR3 DNA: TGTGCCAGCAGCCCCCCCCCACTTATAGCGGGAGGGCCGGTGACCCAGTACTTC

J gene: TRBJ2-5
D gene: .
clone size: .
V gene: TRBV6-6
CDR3 protein: CASSWDGAQTQQF
CDR3 DNA: TGTGCCAGCAGTTGGGACGGGGCGCAGACCCAGCAGTTC

J gene: TRBJ1-5
D gene: TRBD1
clone size: few
V gene: TRBV30
CDR3 protein: CAWNRQGGNQPQHF
CDR3 DNA: TGTGCCTGGAATCGACAGGGAGGCAATCAGCCCCAGCATTTT

J gene: TRBJ2-1
D gene: TRBD1
clone size: .
V gene: TRBV11-2
CDR3 protein: CASSKGQGYYNEQFF
CDR3 DNA: TGTGCCAGCAGCAAGGGACAGGGGTATTACAATGAGCAGTTCTTC

J gene: TRBJ2-1
D gene: TRBD1
clone size: few
V gene: TRBV9
CDR3 protein: CASSGDGQGEQFF
CDR3 DNA: TGTGCCAGCAGCGGGGACGGACAGGGTGAGCAGTTCTTC

J gene: TRBJ2-1
D gene: .
clone size: few
V gene: TRBV15
CDR3 protein: CATSRDLSSGQDEQFF
CDR3 DNA: TGTGCCACCAGCAGAGATTTGTCCTCTGGCCAGGATGAGCAGTTCTTC

J gene: TRBJ2-1
D gene: TRBD2
clone size: .
V gene: TRBV4-2
CDR3 protein: CASSQDASGGTYNEQFF
CDR3 DNA: TGTGCCAGCAGCCAAGATGCTAGCGGAGGCACCTACAATGAGCAGTTCTTC

J gene: TRBJ2-2
D gene: .
clone size: once
V gene: TRBV28
CDR3 protein: CASMPVVSGELFF
CDR3 DNA: TGTGCCAGCATGCCCGTAGTCTCCGGGGAGCTGTTTTTT

J gene: TRBJ2-1
D gene: TRBD1
clone size: .
V gene: TRBV6-6
CDR3 protein: CVSGNRTGRSYNEQFF
CDR3 DNA: TGTGTCAGCGGTAACAGGACAGGGAGGTCCTACAATGAGCAGTTCTTC

J gene: TRBJ1-1
D gene: .
clone size: .
V gene: TRBV29-1
CDR3 protein: CSVQRTCRGTEAFF
CDR3 DNA: TGTAGCGTACAGAGGACCTGCCGGGGCACTGAAGCTTTCTTT

J gene: TRBJ1-1
D gene: TRBD1
clone size: .
V gene: TRBV12-3/TRBV12-4
CDR3 protein: CASSWGDRGATGALF
CDR3 DNA: TGTGCCAGCAGTTGGGGAGACAGGGGGGCCACTGGAGCTCTCTTT

J gene: TRBJ2-5
D gene: .
clone size: once
V gene: TRBV28
CDR3 protein: CASSLVGAPQETQYF
CDR3 DNA: TGTGCCAGCAGTTTGGTAGGTGCACCCCAAGAGACCCAGTACTTC

J gene: TRBJ2-7
D gene: .
clone size: few
V gene: TRBV6-2/TRBV6-3
CDR3 protein: CVSSPSYEQYF
CDR3 DNA: TGTGTCAGCAGTCCCTCCTACGAGCAGTATTTC

J gene: TRBJ2-5
D gene: .
clone size: once
V gene: TRBV29-1
CDR3 protein: CSVEGGGSISGTQYF
CDR3 DNA: TGCAGCGTCGAAGGAGGGGGGAGTATCTCGGGGACCCAGTACTTC